This record looks at one T cell receptor beta chain sequence and its context. The sample comes from a study of patients and donors after allogeneic stem cell transplantation. TCRdb reprocessed the RT-PCR reads via MiXCR and lists one record per CDR3 protein. The sample contains about a million distinct CDR3 sequences, more than 15% of which appear only once. The V gene's germline CDR1 is MNHNS and CDR2 SASEGT. There are 13 residues in the CDR3. Trimming took off 1 base at V and 5 bases at J, with 6 bases between the two ends. The V and J genes are TRBV6-1 and TRBJ1-5; no reliable D call. The clonotype was recovered from a human donor who was either an allogeneic HSCT recipient or a stem cell or donor lymphocyte infusion donor (not recorded which). It is not recorded whose cells these are; they may come from a transplant donor. The specimen sequenced was blood, either unsorted or a sorted T cell fraction (not recorded which). For the CDR3, the DNA is TGTGCCAGCAGTGAAGTCTGGGATCAGCCCCAGCATTTT. Translation gives CASSEVWDQPQHF.